This T cell receptor (beta chain) was sequenced during a study of T cell responses to AZD1222 COVID-19 vaccine. General study results and limits: Sampling that yielded the repertoires occurred only after the peak T cell response. Most donors were white British and more were female, and clonal diversity was possibly underestimated.

Sequencing used immunoSEQ multiplex PCR; TCRdb keeps in-frame clones, though not all of them. The sample holds about 110,000 clones; around 90% are singletons and the top ten take approximately 4.5%. The germline gives CDR1 MGHDK, CDR2 SYGVNS. The V end was cut by 6 bases, the J end by 2 bases, with 16 bases between. The CDR3 is 15 residues long. As concerns this clone: The target antigen is unknown.

The specimen was peripheral blood, collected on day 0 of AZD1222 vaccination. The rearrangement joins TRBV25-1 to TRBJ1-2; D is ambiguous. This TCR was sampled from an adult in good health. This CDR3 is CASRGKTPLNYGYTF. CDR3 coding DNA: TGTGCCAGCAGAGGAAAGACACCATTGAACTATGGCTACACCTTC.